This T cell receptor beta chain was sequenced for a study of T cell repertoires in cytomegalovirus infection. TCRdb called the reads again in MiXCR, with one record for every CDR3 protein. This sample has roughly 68,000 distinct CDR3 sequences, with 20% to 25% found just once. CDR1 is SGHTA, CDR2 FQGNSA, per germline. This CDR3 region has 15 residues. The V segment lost 8 bases and the J segment 2 bases; nucleotides outside the gene matches: 9. Notes on this clonotype: Antigen unknown.

General study results and limits: There were HLA-C-restricted CMV-specific TCR beta clonotypes dominating the ex vivo response. Totalled public TCR beta family frequency picked out people who carried CMV plus the relevant HLA.

The source material was PBMCs, sequenced either directly or after in vitro stimulation (not recorded which). The chain joins TRBV7-2 to TRBJ1-3, with 7 bases fitting TRBD1. This receptor was identified in a human donor in good health (CMV status not recorded). Some clones in this sample may be carry-over from other donors' samples. Here the CDR3 reads CASGTPTGAGNTIYF. The DNA for the CDR3 is TGTGCCAGCGGAACGCCCACAGGGGCTGGAAACACCATATATTTT.